The 16 T cell receptor beta chains below all came from one sample that was sequenced in a study of vaccination and CD4 T cells after COVID-19. Cultured CD4+ T-cell DNA underwent Oncomine TCR Beta short-read sequencing. Each CDR3 protein is one row after TCRdb ran MiXCR on the PCR reads. This sample has roughly 15,000 distinct CDR3 sequences, with around 50% found just once. Time point given: late sampling 161 to 241 days after vaccination in three convalescent patients. The sample's treatment: approximately 10-day PBMC culture with coronavirus spike peptide pools or control peptides (ViraFEST assay). Their specific antigens are unknown. This specimen was CD4+ T cells from blood, cultured in vitro, taken about 7 months after SARS-CoV-2 vaccination. These receptors originate from a human donor who had recovered from COVID-19.

The gene calls are TRBV19 and TRBJ1-5; a possible D gene is TRBD1 (6 bases). The CDR3 loop spans 14 amino acids. Deletions cut 5 bases from V and 6 bases from J, with 14 bases between. The V gene's germline CDR1 is LNHDA and CDR2 SQIVND (reference sequence). The CDR3 loop is CASSWGQGGQPQHF. In nucleotides, the CDR3 is TGTGCCAGTAGTTGGGGGCAGGGTGGTCAGCCCCAGCATTTT.

The V gene is TRBV5-1, the J gene TRBJ1-2, with D unclear. The V end was cut by 0 bases, the J end by 2 bases, with 8 bases between. Germline CDR1 SGHRS, CDR2 YFSETQ. The CDR3 runs 14 residues. CDR3 nucleotide sequence: TGCGCCAGCAGCTTGGATCCGGGAAACTATGGCTACACCTTC. Translated, it gives CASSLDPGNYGYTF.

The chain links TRBV30 to TRBJ2-7; D ambiguous. Trimming took off 1 base at V and 0 bases at J, with 10 bases between the two ends. CDR1 is GTSNPN and CDR2 is SVGIG in the germline V gene (reference sequence). This CDR3 is built from 14 residues. CDR3 DNA sequence: TGTGCCTGGAGTGGGACCGCCAGCTCCTACGAGCAGTACTTC. Amino acids: CAWSGTASSYEQYF.

This clonotype was seen more than once but under ten times. The V gene is TRBV20-1, the J gene TRBJ1-1, with D perhaps matching TRBD1 (6 bases). Germline CDR1 DFQATT, CDR2 SNEGSKA (reference sequence). The CDR3 spans 14 residues. Trimming removed 3 bases at V and 0 bases at J, with 11 bases between. CDR3 region: CSASRGPLNTEAFF. CDR3 DNA sequence: TGCAGTGCTAGCAGGGGACCGTTGAACACTGAAGCTTTCTTT.

The chain recombines TRBV2 with TRBJ2-7; D possibly corresponds to TRBD2 (6 bases). The CDR3 consists of 14 residues. CDR1 SNHLY and CDR2 FYNNEI come from the germline V gene. V shed 4 bases and J shed 2 bases, with 12 bases lying between them. The DNA of the CDR3 is TGTGCCAGCAGTGGGGGACTTCGAACCTACGAGCAGTACTTC. It is translated as CASSGGLRTYEQYF.

The rearrangement uses TRBV6-1 and TRBJ1-2, with 8 bases identical to TRBD1. This CDR3 spans 13 amino acids. Trimming cost V 11 bases and J 2 bases; bases outside gene matches: 7. CDR1 is MNHNS, CDR2 SASEGT, per germline. The CDR3 DNA reads as TGTGCCGTACGACAGGGGTCGAACTATGGCTACACCTTC. Amino acids: CAVRQGSNYGYTF.

The chain employs TRBV6-2 or TRBV6-3 and TRBJ1-2; perhaps TRBD1 as D (6 bases). V shed 4 bases and J shed 3 bases, with 9 bases lying between them. The CDR3 contains 13 residues. Germline CDR1 and CDR2: MNHEY and SVGEGT. CDR3 DNA sequence: TGTGCCAGCAGTTCGGACAGTCACTATGGCTACACCTTC. Translating gives CASSSDSHYGYTF.

This rearrangement joins TRBV11-2 to TRBJ2-7; 7 positions agree with TRBD1. J gave up 11 bases and V 2 bases, and 18 bases lay outside the gene matches. The CDR3 is made up of 16 amino acids. CDR1 is SGHAT, CDR2 FQNNGV, per germline. Here the CDR3 DNA reads TGTGCCAGCAGCTTAAGTCTAGCCGAGACAGGGATAGAGGAGTACTTC. It translates to CASSLSLAETGIEEYF. Together with reference TRBV11-2 and TRBJ2-7, the CDR3 gives the full variable domain: EAGVAQSPRYKIIEKRQSVAFWCNPISGHATLYWYQQILGQGPKLLIQFQNNGVVDDSQLPKDRFSAERLKGVDSTLKIQPAKLEDSAVYLCASSLSLAETGIEEYFGPGTRLTVT.

The CDR3 here is CASSLDRGQAFF. The DNA of the CDR3 is TGTGCCAGCAGCTTGGACAGGGGGCAAGCTTTCTTT. V and J are TRBV5-6 and TRBJ1-1, with 9 bases identical to TRBD1. Germline V lookup: CDR1 SGHDT, CDR2 YYEEEE. Trimming removed 0 bases from V and 9 bases from J; junction bases left unmatched: 0. The CDR3 runs 12 residues.

The chain carries TRBV7-2 and TRBJ2-7; 8 bases map to TRBD2. Germline-derived CDR1 and CDR2 are SGHTA and FQGNSA. The CDR3 length is 14 residues. Unmatched junction bases numbered 9, after V lost 4 bases and J lost 7 bases. The CDR3 DNA is TGTGCCAGCAGCTGGTCCGGGACTAGAAGGGAGCAGTACTTC. Its protein is CASSWSGTRREQYF. Full variable domain (remainder filled in from reference TRBV7-2 and TRBJ2-7): GAGVSQSPSNKVTEKGKDVELRCDPISGHTALYWYRQSLGQGLEFLIYFQGNSAPDKSGLPSDRFSAERTGGSVSTLTIQRTQQEDSAVYLCASSWSGTRREQYFGPGTRLTVT.

This clonotype has only a few counts. The J gene is TRBJ1-6, the V gene TRBV7-9; tentatively, D is TRBD1 (6 bases). The V gene lost 5 bases and the J gene lost 1 base, with 12 bases spanning the gap. Germline V gene data show CDR1 as SEHNR and CDR2 as FQNEAQ (reference sequence). There are 16 residues in the CDR3. CDR3 sequence reads: CASSQSRGSYNSPLHF. The CDR3 coding sequence is TGTGCCAGCAGCCAAAGCAGGGGTTCCTATAATTCACCCCTCCACTTT.

This clonotype was observed a few times. The J gene is TRBJ1-1, the V gene TRBV7-2, with 8 bases that match TRBD1. The junction had 4 bases not matched to a gene; V was cut back by 3 bases and J by 1 base. This CDR3 is 15 amino acids long. From germline, CDR1 is SGHTA and CDR2 FQGNSA. CDR3 in DNA: TGTGCCAGCAGCTTCTCCGGGACAGGGAACACTGAAGCTTTCTTT. It is translated as CASSFSGTGNTEAFF.

This clonotype has only a few counts. The chain is built from TRBV2 and TRBJ1-2; possibly TRBD1 for D (5 bases). The V gene lost 2 bases and the J gene lost 7 bases, with 14 bases spanning the gap. Germline values: CDR1 SNHLY, CDR2 FYNNEI. CDR3 size: 14 residues. The CDR3 loop is CASSEIWQGGGYTF. CDR3 DNA sequence: TGTGCCAGCAGTGAAATTTGGCAGGGAGGTGGCTACACCTTC.

The chain links TRBV18 to TRBJ2-1; 8 bases fit TRBD2. The CDR3 consists of 16 residues. CDR1 and CDR2 (germline): KGHSH, LQKENI. The V segment lost 3 bases and the J segment 9 bases; nucleotides outside the gene matches: 13. Here the CDR3 DNA reads TGTGCCAGCTCACCTCTCAGGCCAGCGGGGGCTATTGAGCAGTTCTTC. It codes for CASSPLRPAGAIEQFF. Together with reference TRBV18 and TRBJ2-1, the CDR3 gives the full variable domain: NAGVMQNPRHLVRRRGQEARLRCSPMKGHSHVYWYRQLPEEGLKFMVYLQKENIIDESGMPKERFSAEFPKEGPSILRIQQVVRGDSAAYFCASSPLRPAGAIEQFFGPGTRLTVL.

V usage is TRBV19 and J usage is TRBJ2-7; 9 bases are shared with TRBD1. Unmatched junction bases numbered 5, after V lost 7 bases and J lost 1 base. Germline loops: CDR1 LNHDA, CDR2 SQIVND (reference sequence). There are 14 residues in the CDR3. CDR3 residues: CASNRGQGSYEQYF. The CDR3 DNA is TGTGCCAGTAACCGGGGACAGGGTTCCTACGAGCAGTACTTC.

The chain joins TRBV24-1 to TRBJ1-1; 7 positions agree with TRBD1. The V gene's germline CDR1 is KGHDR and CDR2 SFDVKD. The CDR3 loop spans 16 amino acids. V shed 2 bases, J shed 5 bases, and the junction held 10 bases outside the gene matches. CDR3 nucleotide sequence: TGTGCCACCAGTGATTCTAACTACAGGGGAGGGACTGAAGCTTTCTTT. Encoded protein: CATSDSNYRGGTEAFF.